Listed below are T cell receptor beta chains from one sample, sequenced in a study of blood T cells in healthy people across ages. TCRdb re-called the 5' RACE reads through MiXCR, storing one row per CDR3 protein. This repertoire shows 1,100,000 or so distinct CDR3 sequences, 45% found once; its top ten account for approximately 20%. Sequencing input: blood. Every receptor here comes from a woman aged 55-70 years in good health. Each CDR3 is given with its conserved first and last residue. Fields, in order: J gene, D gene, clone size, V gene, CDR3 DNA, CDR3 protein. D genes are given only for firm matches. Clone size is stated in some rows and not others, as once, few, many or a class when expanded.

>TRBJ2-7|TRBD1|NA|TRBV28
TGTGCCAGCATGGACAGGGGCAAATACTCCTACGAGCAGTACTTC
CASMDRGKYSYEQYF
>TRBJ2-7|NA|NA|TRBV6-2/TRBV6-3
TGTGCCAGCACCCTTACGTCCAGTTACGAGCAGTACTTC
CASTLTSSYEQYF
>TRBJ1-1|TRBD1|NA|TRBV11-1
TGTGCCAGCAGCCGAAGGACAGGGCTGAACACTGAAGCTTTCTTT
CASSRRTGLNTEAFF
>TRBJ2-6|NA|once|TRBV20-1
TGCAGTGCTGGGGACACCCGGGCCTCTGGGGCCAACGTCCTGACTTTC
CSAGDTRASGANVLTF
>TRBJ2-5|TRBD1|NA|TRBV29-1
TGCAGCGTCGCATACACAGGGGCAGGCGAGACCCAGTACTTC
CSVAYTGAGETQYF
>TRBJ2-5|TRBD2|NA|TRBV20-1
TGCAGTGCTAAAGGGACTAGCGGTATAGGGGAGACCCAGTACTTC
CSAKGTSGIGETQYF
>TRBJ2-7|TRBD1|many|TRBV12-3/TRBV12-4
TGTGCCAGCAGTCTAGGACAGGGAACCTACGAGCAGTACTTC
CASSLGQGTYEQYF
>TRBJ2-1|NA|NA|TRBV6-5
TGTGCCAGTTCAGAGGGTCCACTAAAGCAGTTCTTC
CASSEGPLKQFF
>TRBJ2-1|NA|NA|TRBV9
TGTGCCAGCAGCGTGGGGACGGACAGCTCCTACAATGAGCAGTTCTTC
CASSVGTDSSYNEQFF
>TRBJ1-2|NA|NA|TRBV12-3/TRBV12-4
TGTGCCAGCAGTTTGCAGAAATCTAACTATGGCTACACCTTC
CASSLQKSNYGYTF
>TRBJ2-7|NA|few|TRBV7-9
TGTGCCAGCAGCTTAGCATGGCAGGACTCCTACGAGCAGTACTTC
CASSLAWQDSYEQYF
>TRBJ1-1|NA|NA|TRBV20-1
TGCAGTGCTAGAGATCTTCGAGAAGGGACCCGGAACACTGAAGCTTTCTTT
CSARDLREGTRNTEAFF
>TRBJ2-5|NA|many|TRBV20-1
TGCAGTGCTAGCGGGTCGGAGACCCAGTACTTC
CSASGSETQYF
>TRBJ2-1|NA|few|TRBV2
TGTGCCAGCAGGGAAGGGAGTGAGCAGTTCTTC
CASREGSEQFF
>TRBJ2-3|TRBD1|NA|TRBV7-8
TGTGCCAGCACGGGGACAGGACTTGGCACAGATACGCAGTATTTT
CASTGTGLGTDTQYF
>TRBJ2-1|NA|NA|TRBV20-1
TGCAGTGCGCCGAGGTTAAATGAGCAGTTCTTC
CSAPRLNEQFF
>TRBJ2-1|TRBD1|NA|TRBV6-1
TGTGCCAGCAGAAGACAGGGGTGGACCGCGGATGAGCAGTTCTTC
CASRRQGWTADEQFF
>TRBJ2-7|TRBD1|NA|TRBV6-2/TRBV6-3
TGTGCCAGCAGTTACTCGACAGGGGCCTCCTACGAGCAGTACTTC
CASSYSTGASYEQYF
>TRBJ2-5|TRBD2|once|TRBV6-5
TGTGCCAGGTCTAGCGGGAGGGCCAGTGAGACCCAGTACTTC
CARSSGRASETQYF
>TRBJ2-1|NA|NA|TRBV2
TGTGCCAGCAGTGTCGAGACAGGTTCCTACAATGAGCAGTTCTTC
CASSVETGSYNEQFF
>TRBJ2-7|TRBD2|NA|TRBV12-3/TRBV12-4
TGTGCCAGCAGGGAGACTAGCGGGGGCTACGAGCAGTACTTC
CASRETSGGYEQYF
>TRBJ2-7|NA|few|TRBV20-1
TGCAGTGCTAGGTTGGTGACCGCCGAGCAGTACTTC
CSARLVTAEQYF
>TRBJ1-2|NA|once|TRBV27
TGTGCCAGCAGTCCAACAAGACAGCTCTATGGCTACACCTTC
CASSPTRQLYGYTF
>TRBJ2-5|TRBD1|many|TRBV5-1
TGCGCCAGCAGCTTGGCCGGGACAGGCCAAGAGACCCAGTACTTC
CASSLAGTGQETQYF
>TRBJ2-1|TRBD2|NA|TRBV20-1
TGCAGCGCTAGCGGGGTATACAATGAGCAGTTCTTC
CSASGVYNEQFF
>TRBJ2-7|NA|NA|TRBV6-6
TGTGCCAGCACCAACAGGGTCGGCGAGCAGTACTTC
CASTNRVGEQYF
>TRBJ2-5|NA|NA|TRBV5-1
TGCGCCAGCAGCTTGAAATCGTACCAAGAGACCCAGTACTTC
CASSLKSYQETQYF
>TRBJ1-2|NA|NA|TRBV10-3
TGTGCCATCAGTGGGGACGTTAACTATGGCTACACCTTC
CAISGDVNYGYTF